This TCR beta chain is from a study of blood T cell repertoires in COVID-19. Study-level information: Specimens from acute and convalescent COVID-19 originated in the United States, Italy and Spain. T cells, B-cell-depleted T cells, or PBMCs supplied cDNA or gDNA.

Generated by immunoSEQ multiplex PCR, the TCRdb table keeps only in-frame clones and is missing some. The repertoire holds hundreds of thousands of clones, with 87% as singletons. This clone was recorded a few times. The CDR3 is made up of 15 amino acids. The V end lost 0 bases, the J end lost 5 bases, and 14 bases lay between the germline ends. Germline V gene lookup returns CDR1 SGDLS and CDR2 YYNGEE. This chain uses TRBV9 with TRBJ2-5; a weak D match, TRBD2 (6 bases). The specimen was peripheral blood. This receptor was taken from a woman under 30 who had recovered from COVID-19. CDR3 DNA: TGTGCCAGCAGCGTAGTGGAGGGGCTCTATGAGACCCAGTACTTC. Residues: CASSVVEGLYETQYF.